This TCR beta chain was retrieved from a study of shared clonotypes between healthy human individuals. Study-level points and caveats: Four donors shared around 5% of their naive CD4 clonotypes.

A remark on this clone: Its target is not known.

Terminally differentiated effector memory CD45RA+ cells were left out of the naive CD8 fraction, which was CD45RO-negative and positively selected for CCR7. Those who donated were healthy HIV-negative adults, with no recent acute infections or vaccinations reported. Germline V gene lookup returns CDR1 MNHNS and CDR2 SASEGT. J gave up 1 base and V 4 bases, and 12 bases lay outside the gene matches. There are 17 residues in the CDR3. Produced via immunoSEQ multiplex PCR; TCRdb's table is partial and in-frame only. The sample lists approximately 2,200,000 clones, around 93% occurring once. Specimen: naive CD8+ T cells from PBMCs. This receptor was obtained from a man younger than 30 in good health. Some clones in this sample may be carry-over from other donors' samples. V and J are TRBV6-1 and TRBJ2-7; 8 bases align to TRBD1. The CDR3 coding sequence is TGTGCCAGCAGTGCGAGCGCCACCCGGACAGGGTCCTACGAGCAGTACTTC. Its protein is CASSASATRTGSYEQYF.